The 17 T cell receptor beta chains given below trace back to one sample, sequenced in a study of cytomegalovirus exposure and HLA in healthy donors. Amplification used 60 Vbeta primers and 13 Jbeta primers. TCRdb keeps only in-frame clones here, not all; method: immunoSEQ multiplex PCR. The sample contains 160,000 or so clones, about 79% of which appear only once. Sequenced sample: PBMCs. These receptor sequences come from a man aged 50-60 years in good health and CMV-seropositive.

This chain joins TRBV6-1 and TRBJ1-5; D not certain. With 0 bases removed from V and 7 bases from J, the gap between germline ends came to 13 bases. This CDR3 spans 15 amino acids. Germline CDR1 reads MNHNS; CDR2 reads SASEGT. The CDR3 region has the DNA TGTGCCAGCAGTGAAGCGATAAGACTCAACCAGCCCCAGCATTTT. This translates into CASSEAIRLNQPQHF.

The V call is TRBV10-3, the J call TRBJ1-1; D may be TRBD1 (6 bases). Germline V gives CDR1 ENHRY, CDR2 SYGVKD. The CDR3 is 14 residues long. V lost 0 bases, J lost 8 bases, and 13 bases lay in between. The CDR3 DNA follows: TGTGCCATCAGTGAGTCGGGACAAGCTCAAGAAGCTTTCTTT. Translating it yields CAISESGQAQEAFF.

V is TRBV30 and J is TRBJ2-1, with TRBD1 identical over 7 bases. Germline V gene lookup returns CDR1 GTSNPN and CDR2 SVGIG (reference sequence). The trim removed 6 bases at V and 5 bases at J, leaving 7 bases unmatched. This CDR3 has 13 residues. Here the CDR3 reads CACGTASNNEQFF. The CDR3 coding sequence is TGTGCCTGTGGGACAGCTTCTAACAATGAGCAGTTCTTC.

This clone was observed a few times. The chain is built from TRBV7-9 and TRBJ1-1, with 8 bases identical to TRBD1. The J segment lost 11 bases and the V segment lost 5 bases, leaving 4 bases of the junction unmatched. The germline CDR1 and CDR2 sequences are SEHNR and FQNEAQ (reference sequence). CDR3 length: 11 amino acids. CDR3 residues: CASSLDREAFF. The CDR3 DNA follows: TGTGCCAGCAGCCTGGACAGGGAGGCTTTCTTT.

The CDR3 loop is CASRASGEQFF. In DNA, the CDR3 is TGTGCCAGTAGGGCTAGCGGGGAGCAGTTCTTC. The chain couples TRBV19 to TRBJ2-1, with 8 bases aligning to TRBD2. This CDR3 has 11 amino acids. The V gene end was trimmed by 6 bases and the J gene end by 10 bases; junction bases not matched to a gene: 2. Germline V CDR1 and CDR2: LNHDA, SQIVND (reference sequence). The variable domain in full, completed from reference TRBV19 and TRBJ2-1, reads DGGITQSPKYLFRKEGQNVTLSCEQNLNHDAMYWYRQDPGQGLRLIYYSQIVNDFQKGDIAEGYSVSREKKESFPLTVTSAQKNPTAFYLCASRASGEQFFGPGTRLTVL.

In DNA form, the CDR3 reads TGTGCCAGCGGGACAGGACAGTTTCAAGAGACCCAGTACTTC. Protein: CASGTGQFQETQYF. This chain joins TRBV14 and TRBJ2-5; 8 positions agree with TRBD1. This CDR3 spans 14 amino acids. After removal of 8 bases from V and 2 bases from J, the junction contained 7 bases not matched to a gene. Germline V gene data show CDR1 as SGHDN and CDR2 as FVKESK.

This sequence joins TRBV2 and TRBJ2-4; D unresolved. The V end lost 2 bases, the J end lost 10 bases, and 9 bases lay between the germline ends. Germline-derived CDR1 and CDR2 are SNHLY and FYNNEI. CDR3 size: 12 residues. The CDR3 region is CASSESFSIQYF. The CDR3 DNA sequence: TGTGCCAGCAGTGAATCTTTTTCGATTCAGTACTTC.

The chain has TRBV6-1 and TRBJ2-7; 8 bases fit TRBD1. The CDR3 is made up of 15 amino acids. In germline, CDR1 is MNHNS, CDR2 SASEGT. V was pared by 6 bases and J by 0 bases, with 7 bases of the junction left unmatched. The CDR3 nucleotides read TGTGCCAGCAGGACAGGACAGGGAAGCTCCTACGAGCAGTACGTC. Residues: CASRTGQGSSYEQYV.

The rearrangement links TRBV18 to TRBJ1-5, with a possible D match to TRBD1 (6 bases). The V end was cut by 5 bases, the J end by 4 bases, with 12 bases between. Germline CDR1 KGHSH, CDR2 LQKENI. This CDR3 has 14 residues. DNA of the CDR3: TGTGCCAGCTCATCCTCCAGGGGAAATCAGCCCCAGCATTTT. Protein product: CASSSSRGNQPQHF.

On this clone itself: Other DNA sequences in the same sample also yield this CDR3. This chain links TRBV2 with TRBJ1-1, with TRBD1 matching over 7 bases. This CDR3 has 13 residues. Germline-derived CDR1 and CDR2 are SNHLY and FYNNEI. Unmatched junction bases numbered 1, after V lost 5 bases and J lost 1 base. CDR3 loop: CASSRDRNTEAFF. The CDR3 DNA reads TGTGCCAGCAGTAGGGACAGGAACACTGAAGCTTTCTTT.

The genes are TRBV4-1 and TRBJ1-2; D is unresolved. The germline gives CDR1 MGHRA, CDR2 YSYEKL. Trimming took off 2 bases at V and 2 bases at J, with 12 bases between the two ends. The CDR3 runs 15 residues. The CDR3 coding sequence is TGCGCCAGCAGCCAAACAGCCCGAGAAAACTATGGCTACACCTTC. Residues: CASSQTARENYGYTF.

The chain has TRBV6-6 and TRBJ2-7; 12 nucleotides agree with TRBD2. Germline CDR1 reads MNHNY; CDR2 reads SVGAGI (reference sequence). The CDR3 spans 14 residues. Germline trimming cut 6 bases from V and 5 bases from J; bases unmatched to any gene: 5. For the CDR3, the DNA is TGTGCCAGCAGGCACCTAGCGGGAGGGAACGAGCAGTACGTC. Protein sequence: CASRHLAGGNEQYV.

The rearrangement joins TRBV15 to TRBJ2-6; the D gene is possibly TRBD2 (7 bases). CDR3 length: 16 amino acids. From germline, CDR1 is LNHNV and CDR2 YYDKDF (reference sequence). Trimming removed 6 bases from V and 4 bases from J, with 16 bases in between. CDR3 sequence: CATRGGGLRGANVLTF. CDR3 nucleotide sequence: TGTGCCACCAGAGGAGGGGGACTACGAGGGGCCAACGTCCTGACTTTC.

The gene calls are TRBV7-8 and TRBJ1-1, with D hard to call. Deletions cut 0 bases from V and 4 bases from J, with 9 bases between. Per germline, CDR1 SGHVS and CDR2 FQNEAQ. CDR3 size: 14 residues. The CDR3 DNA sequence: TGTGCCAGCAGCTTAGCGGTAAAGAGCACTGAAGCTTTCTTT. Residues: CASSLAVKSTEAFF.

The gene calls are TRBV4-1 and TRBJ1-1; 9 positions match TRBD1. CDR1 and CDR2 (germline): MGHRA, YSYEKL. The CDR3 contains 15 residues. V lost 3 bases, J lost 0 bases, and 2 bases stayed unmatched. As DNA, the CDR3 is TGCGCCAGCAGCCAGGGGACAGGGATGAACACTGAAGCTTTCTTT. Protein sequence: CASSQGTGMNTEAFF.

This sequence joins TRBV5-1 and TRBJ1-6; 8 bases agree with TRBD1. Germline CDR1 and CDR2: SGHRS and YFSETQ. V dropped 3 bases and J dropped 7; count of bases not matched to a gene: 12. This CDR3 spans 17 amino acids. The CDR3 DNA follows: TGCGCCAGCAGCTCACCTATAGGACAGGGAGGCAATTCACCCCTCCACTTT. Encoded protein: CASSSPIGQGGNSPLHF.

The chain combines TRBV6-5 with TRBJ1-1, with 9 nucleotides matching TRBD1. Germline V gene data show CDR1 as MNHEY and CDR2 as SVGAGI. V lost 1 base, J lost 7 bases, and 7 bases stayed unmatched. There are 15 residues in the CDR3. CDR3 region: CASSYFTGGRGEAFF. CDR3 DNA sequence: TGTGCCAGCAGTTACTTCACAGGGGGCAGGGGTGAAGCTTTCTTT.